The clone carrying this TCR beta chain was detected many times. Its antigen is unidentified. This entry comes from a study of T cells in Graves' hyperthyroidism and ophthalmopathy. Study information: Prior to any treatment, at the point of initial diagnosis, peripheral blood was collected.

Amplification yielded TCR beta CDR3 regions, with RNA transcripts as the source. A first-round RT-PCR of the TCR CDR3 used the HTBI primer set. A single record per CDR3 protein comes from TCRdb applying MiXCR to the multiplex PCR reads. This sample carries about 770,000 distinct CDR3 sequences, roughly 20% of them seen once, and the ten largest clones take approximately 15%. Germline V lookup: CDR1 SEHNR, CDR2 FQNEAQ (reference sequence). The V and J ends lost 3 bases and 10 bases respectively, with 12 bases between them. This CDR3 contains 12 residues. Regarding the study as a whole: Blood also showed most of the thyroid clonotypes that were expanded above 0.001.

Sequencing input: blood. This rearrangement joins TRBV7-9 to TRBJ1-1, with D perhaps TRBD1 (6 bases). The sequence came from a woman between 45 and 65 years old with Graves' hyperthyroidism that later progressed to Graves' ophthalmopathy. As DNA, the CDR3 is TGTGCCAGCAGCTTCCCAGGGGCGGCAGCTTTCTTT. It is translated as CASSFPGAAAFF.